This T cell receptor beta chain was sequenced for a study of blood T cell repertoires in COVID-19. Study summary: Specimens from acute and convalescent COVID-19 originated in the United States, Italy and Spain.

Per the original methods: It was from reference gene primer amplification that nucleated cell counts were estimated. The repertoire was sequenced with immunoSEQ multiplex PCR; TCRdb's copy has only in-frame clones and lacks some. D and trimming were read from the DNA, whereas the V and J calls and clone size are those reported in that table. This table holds under 500,000 clones, around 90% found once. Recruits, aged 18 to 89 years, lived in 24 US areas. This sequence was found in a woman aged 18-35 years with acute COVID-19. The material sequenced was PBMCs or T cells enriched from blood (not recorded which).

The DNA for the CDR3 is TGTGCCAGCAGCGCGATCTTTGTTAATGCAGATACGCAGTATTTT. This sequence encodes CASSAIFVNADTQYF. The chain joins TRBV7-8 to TRBJ2-3; D is uncertain. Germline assignment: CDR1 SGHVS and CDR2 FQNEAQ. The CDR3 covers 15 residues. Trimming removed 5 bases from V and 4 bases from J, with 16 bases in between.